The present entry profiles one T cell receptor delta chain with its context. A far larger clone differs by one base, so this is likely a read error. This sample includes further DNA sequences coding for the same CDR3. This record comes from a study of γδ T cells in repeated Plasmodium falciparum infection. Background on the study: Malian children with intense seasonal malaria exposure were compared with matched Australian children. Four controlled malaria infections with P. falciparum NF54 spanned about 600 days. Timepoints: baseline, immediately before selected infections, and 21 days after every infection.

There are 16 residues in the CDR3. The ends were cut back, 0 bases at V and 1 base at J, with 14 bases in the middle. CDR1 GEAIGNYY and CDR2 EKD come from the germline V gene. Both TRG and TRD chains were sequenced from each sorted sample. With CATT, TCRdb re-called clones from the multiplex PCR reads. Of 45,000 to 60,000 delta-chain clones listed, about 2% are singletons. Gammadelta T cells were flow-sorted from PBMC into Vgamma9/Vdelta2+ and Vdelta2-negative populations for bulk analysis. The gene calls are TRDV2 and TRDJ1; D ambiguous. TCRdb is silent on the J gene; assignment here came from matching the DNA to germline. The sample comprised gamma-delta T cells from blood. This TCR came from a pool of human donors (malaria-infected and uninfected, not separated). In DNA, the CDR3 is TGTGCCTGTGACACCGATCGAGGGTATGTCACCGATAAACTCATCTTT. Its translation is CACDTDRGYVTDKLIF.